Listed here are 17 T cell receptor beta chains from one sample, sequenced in a study of T cell changes during pregnancy in multiple sclerosis. Using immunoSEQ multiplex PCR, the repertoire was profiled, and TCRdb retains in-frame clones only, with some absent. The table records approximately 80,000 clones, 94% of them present only once. This specimen consisted of peripheral blood, obtained in the second trimester of pregnancy. The receptors were sampled from a female donor in good health, enrolled as a control in a pregnancy study.

This chain links TRBV2 with TRBJ2-7; no clear D. V lost 6 bases and J lost 4, with 7 bases in between. CDR1 SNHLY and CDR2 FYNNEI come from the germline V gene. The CDR3 length is 11 residues. The CDR3 region has the DNA TGTGCCAGCAGGGGCGAATACGAGCAGTACTTC. This codes for CASRGEYEQYF.

This sequence joins TRBV19 and TRBJ1-1; the D gene is possibly TRBD1 (6 bases). Germline values: CDR1 LNHDA, CDR2 SQIVND (reference sequence). V gave up 3 bases and J gave up 5 bases, with 16 bases separating them. The CDR3 is made up of 15 amino acids. CDR3 nucleotide sequence: TGTGCCAGTAGTATCGGACAGTACAAAGGGACTGAAGCTTTCTTT. This codes for CASSIGQYKGTEAFF. Together with reference TRBV19 and TRBJ1-1, the CDR3 gives the full variable domain: DGGITQSPKYLFRKEGQNVTLSCEQNLNHDAMYWYRQDPGQGLRLIYYSQIVNDFQKGDIAEGYSVSREKKESFPLTVTSAQKNPTAFYLCASSIGQYKGTEAFFGQGTRLTVV.

This clone was seen a few times. This chain uses TRBV5-1 with TRBJ2-3; no definite D call. Germline assignment: CDR1 SGHRS and CDR2 YFSETQ. The V and J ends lost 0 bases and 3 bases respectively, with 14 bases between them. CDR3 length: 16 amino acids. The CDR3 DNA sequence: TGCGCCAGCAGCTTGGCCAGCGCCCCACTGACAGATACGCAGTATTTT. This gives the protein CASSLASAPLTDTQYF.

The J gene is TRBJ2-1, the V gene TRBV7-6; 12 bases are a match to TRBD2. Trimming at V came to 1 base and at J to 8 bases, leaving 9 bases not matched to a gene. CDR1 and CDR2 (germline): SGHVS, FNYEAQ. The CDR3 sequence is 17 residues long. In DNA, the CDR3 is TGTGCCAGCAGCTTAGGGAGCCTAGCGGGAGGGCCAGATGAGCAGTTCTTC. Its translation is CASSLGSLAGGPDEQFF.

V and J are TRBV9 and TRBJ2-5; 8 nucleotides agree with TRBD2. CDR3 length equals 16 residues. The germline V gene encodes CDR1 SGDLS and CDR2 YYNGEE. Trimming at V came to 0 bases and at J to 7 bases, leaving 11 bases not matched to a gene. The DNA of the CDR3 is TGTGCCAGCAGCGTAGAGTCGGCTAGCGGGTCGACGACCCAGTACTTC. It specifies CASSVESASGSTTQYF.

For the CDR3, the DNA is TGTGCCAGCAGTTTAAGATGGAGTGAGCAGTTCTTC. As protein: CASSLRWSEQFF. The gene calls are TRBV27 and TRBJ2-1; unclear D gene. Germline V CDR1 and CDR2: MNHEY, SMNVEV (reference sequence). V was trimmed by 2 bases and J by 9 bases, leaving 8 bases between them. The CDR3 consists of 12 residues.

This rearrangement joins TRBV9 to TRBJ2-7, with D possibly matching TRBD1 (6 bases). V dropped 0 bases and J dropped 5 bases, with 12 bases sitting between them. CDR3 length: 14 residues. Germline V gene data show CDR1 as SGDLS and CDR2 as YYNGEE. The CDR3 loop is CASSVAGQSNEQYF. The CDR3 DNA is TGTGCCAGCAGCGTAGCCGGACAGTCGAACGAGCAGTACTTC.

This clone showed up just once. This sequence joins TRBV5-4 and TRBJ2-7; D may be TRBD1 (6 bases). The CDR3 runs to 14 residues. Germline V CDR1 and CDR2: SGHNT, YYREEE (reference sequence). V lost 3 bases and J 2 bases, leaving 12 bases between the germline ends. The CDR3 region is CASSSFGGTYEQYF. In nucleotides, the CDR3 is TGTGCCAGCAGCTCCTTTGGGGGCACCTACGAGCAGTACTTC.

The gene calls are TRBV29-1 and TRBJ1-5, with 7 bases identical to TRBD1. The germline V gene encodes CDR1 SQVTM and CDR2 ANQGSEA. The CDR3 runs 14 residues. After removal of 5 bases from V and 4 bases from J, the junction contained 8 bases not matched to a gene. The CDR3 region is CSVMTGSGNQPQHF. The CDR3 DNA is TGCAGCGTTATGACAGGGTCAGGGAATCAGCCCCAGCATTTT.

The rearrangement links TRBV18 to TRBJ1-1, with a possible D match to TRBD1 (5 bases). This CDR3 region has 13 residues. The V gene lost 4 bases and the J gene lost 2 bases, with 8 bases spanning the gap. Germline V gene lookup returns CDR1 KGHSH and CDR2 LQKENI. The CDR3 DNA follows: TGTGCCAGCTCACGAGACAGTAACACTGAAGCTTTCTTT. This translates into CASSRDSNTEAFF.

The chain carries TRBV6-5 and TRBJ2-7; tentative D call: TRBD1 (5 bases). CDR1 and CDR2 (germline): MNHEY, SVGAGI. This CDR3 is built from 14 residues. V lost 2 bases and J 5 bases, leaving 13 bases between the germline ends. The CDR3 here is CASSYAQGLNEQYF. The CDR3 DNA is TGTGCCAGCAGTTACGCGCAGGGTCTAAACGAGCAGTACTTC.

CDR3 residues: CASSFQTGAVNGYTF. The CDR3 DNA follows: TGTGCCAGCAGTTTTCAGACAGGGGCGGTAAATGGCTACACCTTC. The chain combines TRBV27 with TRBJ1-2; 8 nucleotides line up with TRBD1. The J segment lost 6 bases and the V segment lost 3 bases, leaving 9 bases of the junction unmatched. The CDR3 length is 15 residues. Germline CDR1 reads MNHEY; CDR2 reads SMNVEV (reference sequence).

The chain employs TRBV6-1 and TRBJ1-2, with 10 bases identical to TRBD1. The CDR3 sequence is 15 residues long. CDR1 is MNHNS and CDR2 is SASEGT in the germline V gene. Trimming removed 4 bases from V and 8 bases from J; junction bases left unmatched: 10. This CDR3 reads CASSAEGQGLRGYTF. For the CDR3, the DNA is TGTGCCAGCAGTGCAGAGGGACAGGGGTTGAGAGGCTACACCTTC.

V usage is TRBV11-3 and J usage is TRBJ2-7; D ambiguous. CDR3 length: 13 residues. V was pared by 5 bases and J by 3 bases, with 11 bases between. From germline, CDR1 is SGHNT and CDR2 YENEEA. The CDR3 sequence is CASSERSNYEQYF. The CDR3 DNA follows: TGTGCCAGCAGCGAACGGTCAAACTACGAGCAGTACTTC.

The rearrangement uses TRBV20-1 and TRBJ2-5; D unclear. The CDR3 totals 11 residues. Germline V gives CDR1 DFQATT, CDR2 SNEGSKA (reference sequence). V was shortened by 0 bases and J by 5 bases, with 4 bases between the two germline ends. The CDR3 reads CSARDLETQYF. In nucleotides, the CDR3 is TGCAGTGCTAGAGATCTGGAGACCCAGTACTTC.

This chain connects TRBV30 to TRBJ1-3; D gene unclear. CDR3 length: 13 residues. V dropped 4 bases and J dropped 6 bases, with 13 bases sitting between them. In germline, CDR1 is GTSNPN, CDR2 SVGIG (reference sequence). CDR3 sequence reads: CAWNQGALNTIYF. The CDR3 nucleotides read TGTGCCTGGAATCAAGGAGCGTTAAACACCATATATTTT.

V is TRBV19 and J is TRBJ2-3; weak D call: TRBD1 (6 bases). The CDR3 sequence is 14 residues long. CDR1 is LNHDA and CDR2 is SQIVND in the germline V gene (reference sequence). The ends were cut back, 5 bases at V and 0 bases at J, with 9 bases in the middle. As DNA, the CDR3 is TGTGCCAGTAGTCGAACAGGGAGCACAGATACGCAGTATTTT. Its protein product is CASSRTGSTDTQYF.